Shown below are 13 T cell receptor beta chains from a single sample sequenced in a study of blood T cell repertoires in COVID-19. TCRdb's copy holds only in-frame clones and misses some; the assay was immunoSEQ multiplex PCR. The profile shows around 340,000 clones, more than 70% of them singletons. The sequenced sample consisted of peripheral blood. The receptor set was obtained from a woman aged 55-69 years with COVID-19, enrolled during active disease.

V usage is TRBV30 and J usage is TRBJ2-3; 12 nucleotides agree with TRBD2. The ends lost 3 bases at V and 6 bases at J; junction bases unmatched: 10. The CDR3 extends over 16 amino acids. CDR1 and CDR2 from the germline V gene are GTSNPN and SVGIG (reference sequence). CDR3: CAWSASSGGAYDTQYF. The CDR3 DNA follows: TGTGCCTGGAGCGCCTCTAGCGGGGGGGCTTACGATACGCAGTATTTT.

This clone was observed once. This chain links TRBV19 with TRBJ1-1; no clear D. CDR1 LNHDA and CDR2 SQIVND come from the germline V gene (reference sequence). V dropped 7 bases and J dropped 1 base, with 16 bases sitting between them. The CDR3 sequence is 15 residues long. As DNA, the CDR3 is TGTGCCAGTACTGGGTGGAGCATCGAGAACACTGAAGCTTTCTTT. Its protein product is CASTGWSIENTEAFF.

This clone was seen a handful of times. V gene TRBV11-2 combines with J gene TRBJ1-2; TRBD1 is a possible D gene (5 bases). Per germline, CDR1 SGHAT and CDR2 FQNNGV. Trimming shortened V by 5 bases and J by 4 bases, and 20 bases separated the two germline ends. The CDR3 spans 16 residues. DNA for the CDR3: TGTGCCAGCAGCCCCGGAGGGGCCAGGACAAGCTATGGCTACACCTTC. Its translation is CASSPGGARTSYGYTF.

The chain carries TRBV7-9 and TRBJ2-5; D is uncertain. The V gene's germline CDR1 is SEHNR and CDR2 FQNEAQ (reference sequence). The V end lost 5 bases, the J end lost 3 bases, and 10 bases lay between the germline ends. CDR3 size: 13 residues. CDR3 protein: CASSKTWEETQYF. The CDR3 DNA is TGTGCCAGCAGCAAGACTTGGGAAGAGACCCAGTACTTC.

The rearrangement joins TRBV7-8 to TRBJ1-2; 7 bases fit TRBD1. V lost 5 bases and J lost 5; bases outside the gene matches: 8. Germline V CDR1 and CDR2: SGHVS, FQNEAQ. The length of the CDR3 is 14 residues. The CDR3 coding sequence is TGTGCCAGCAGCCCGACAGGGCCCCCTTATGGCTACACCTTC. Translation: CASSPTGPPYGYTF.

The V gene is TRBV18, the J gene TRBJ1-2; perhaps TRBD1 as D (5 bases). The germline CDR1 and CDR2 sequences are KGHSH and LQKENI. The CDR3 consists of 16 residues. Between the trimmed V and J ends, which lost 2 bases and 4 bases, there was a span of 17 bases. In nucleotides, the CDR3 is TGTGCCAGCTCACCAACTTCGCAGGGATTGATCTATGGCTACACCTTC. It encodes CASSPTSQGLIYGYTF.

J is TRBJ2-7 and V is TRBV15; D uncertain. The CDR3 has 15 amino acids. Germline CDR1 LNHNV, CDR2 YYDKDF (reference sequence). V was shortened by 0 bases and J by 3 bases, with 12 bases between the two germline ends. This CDR3 is CATSRDPGAVYEQYF. Here the CDR3 DNA reads TGTGCCACCAGCAGAGATCCCGGAGCCGTCTACGAGCAGTACTTC.

J is TRBJ2-3 and V is TRBV9; 7 positions match TRBD1. Germline CDR1 SGDLS, CDR2 YYNGEE. This CDR3 is built from 14 residues. The V segment lost 2 bases and the J segment 2 bases; nucleotides outside the gene matches: 2. CDR3 sequence: CASSVGTVTDTQYF. In DNA, the CDR3 is TGTGCCAGCAGCGTCGGGACAGTCACAGATACGCAGTATTTT.

This sequence joins TRBV19 and TRBJ1-2; D unresolved. V was trimmed by 3 bases and J by 6 bases, leaving 11 bases between them. Germline CDR1 LNHDA, CDR2 SQIVND (reference sequence). This CDR3 contains 13 residues. The CDR3 spells CASSISTPNGYTF. The CDR3 DNA reads as TGTGCCAGTAGTATTTCCACGCCTAATGGCTACACCTTC.

The chain recombines TRBV18 with TRBJ2-7, with D unresolved. The ends were cut back, 2 bases at V and 3 bases at J, with 8 bases in the middle. The CDR3 covers 13 residues. From germline, CDR1 is KGHSH and CDR2 LQKENI. CDR3 sequence (DNA): TGTGCCAGCTCACCAGGCCAGAACTACGAGCAGTACTTC. Translating it yields CASSPGQNYEQYF.

The rearrangement joins TRBV28 to TRBJ2-2; D not resolved. The germline CDR1 and CDR2 sequences are MDHEN and SYDVKM. There are 16 residues in the CDR3. The ends were cut back, 3 bases at V and 5 bases at J, with 16 bases in the middle. CDR3: CASSFDRTTQTGELFF. The CDR3 coding sequence is TGTGCCAGCAGTTTCGACCGCACGACTCAAACCGGGGAGCTGTTTTTT. The variable domain in full, completed from reference TRBV28 and TRBJ2-2, reads DVKVTQSSRYLVKRTGEKVFLECVQDMDHENMFWYRQDPGLGLRLIYFSYDVKMKEKGDIPEGYSVSREKKERFSLILESASTNQTSMYLCASSFDRTTQTGELFFGEGSRLTVL.

This chain uses TRBV3-1 (or the pseudogene TRBV3-2) with TRBJ1-2; D is perhaps TRBD1 (5 bases). The CDR3 extends over 14 amino acids. Trimming took 3 bases from V and 4 from J, leaving 12 bases between them. From germline, CDR1 is LGHDT and CDR2 YNNKEL (reference sequence). DNA for the CDR3: TGTGCCAGCAGCCACGGTGGCAGGGCCTATGGCTACACCTTC. Its translation is CASSHGGRAYGYTF.

The chain has TRBV11-2 and TRBJ1-1, with 8 nucleotides matching TRBD1. V dropped 1 base and J dropped 1; count of bases not matched to a gene: 2. Germline values: CDR1 SGHAT, CDR2 FQNNGV. This CDR3 is 15 amino acids long. The DNA of the CDR3 is TGTGCCAGCAGCTTAGGTGGACAGGGGAACACTGAAGCTTTCTTT. It encodes CASSLGGQGNTEAFF.